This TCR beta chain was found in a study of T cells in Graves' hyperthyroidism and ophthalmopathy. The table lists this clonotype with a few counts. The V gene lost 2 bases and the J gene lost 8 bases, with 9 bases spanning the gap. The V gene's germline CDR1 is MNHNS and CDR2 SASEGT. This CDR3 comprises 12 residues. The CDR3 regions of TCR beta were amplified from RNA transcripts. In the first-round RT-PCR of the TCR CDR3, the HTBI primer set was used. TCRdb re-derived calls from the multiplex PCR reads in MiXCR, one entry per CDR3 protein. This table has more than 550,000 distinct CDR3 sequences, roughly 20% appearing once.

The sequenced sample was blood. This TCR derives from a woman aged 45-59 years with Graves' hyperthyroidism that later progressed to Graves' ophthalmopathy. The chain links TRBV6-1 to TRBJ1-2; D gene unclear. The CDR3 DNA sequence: TGTGCCAGCAGTGAAACGGGAGCGGGCTACACCTTC. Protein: CASSETGAGYTF.